This T cell receptor (beta chain) was sequenced during a study of T cells after yellow fever vaccination. Across the study: It was SMART-Seq v4 Ultra Low Input that prepared the fractions with low cell numbers.

J gave up 1 base and V 1 base, and 4 bases lay outside the gene matches. CDR3 size: 16 residues. Germline V lookup: CDR1 DFQATT, CDR2 SNEGSKA (reference sequence). This clonotype was counted only a few times. The antigen remains unidentified. Production of TCR cDNA was by 5'RACE template switching, which also added a universal primer site and UMIs. TCRdb re-derived calls from the 5' RACE reads in MiXCR, one entry per CDR3 protein. The sample records just under 600,000 distinct CDR3 sequences, 13% being singletons. Overall study findings and caveats: At 95% to 98% for CD4 and roughly 87% for CD8, most primary-vaccination clones showed up again after the booster. Peak timing came faster in the weaker secondary response, day 5 versus 15.

The gene calls are TRBV20-1 and TRBJ2-2, with 9 nucleotides matching TRBD2. The clonotype was recovered from a man in his thirties or forties who received the YFV17D yellow fever vaccine. This specimen consisted of PBMCs, obtained on the day of the yellow fever booster vaccination. CDR3 loop: CSARGPSGMNTGELFF. The CDR3 region has the DNA TGCAGTGCTAGAGGCCCTAGCGGGATGAACACCGGGGAGCTGTTTTTT.